One and the same sample provided the 27 T cell receptor beta chains below, sequenced in a study of blood T cell repertoires in COVID-19 (dated by TCRdb to about 2020). The library relied on the immunoSEQ multiplex PCR assay. TCRdb provides this immuneACCESS table in a form limited to in-frame rearrangements. Some clones are lacking; in checked studies, under half of them reflect an unresolved V gene, and why the rest are absent is not known. The sample has 150,000 to 200,000 clones on record, just over 90% of them singletons. Of the sample, roughly 1.9% falls within the top ten clones. Material: peripheral blood. The origin of the receptors is a woman in her sixties or seventies with COVID-19, enrolled during active disease.

The J gene is TRBJ1-6, the V gene TRBV6-1; D possibly corresponds to TRBD1 (5 bases). The CDR3 length is 13 residues. Trimming took 3 bases from V and 7 from J, leaving 7 bases between them. The germline gives CDR1 MNHNS, CDR2 SASEGT. CDR3 sequence reads: CASSDRQNSPLHF. The CDR3 nucleotides read TGTGCCAGCAGTGATCGACAGAATTCACCCCTCCACTTT.

This sequence joins TRBV19 and TRBJ1-2; 8 bases are a match to TRBD1. This CDR3 contains 13 residues. After removal of 6 bases from V and 6 bases from J, the junction contained 6 bases not matched to a gene. The germline V gene encodes CDR1 LNHDA and CDR2 SQIVND (reference sequence). The CDR3 sequence: CASRTGETNGYTF. CDR3 DNA: TGTGCCAGTAGGACAGGGGAAACTAATGGCTACACCTTC.

This sequence joins TRBV27 and TRBJ1-4; the match to TRBD1 covers 7 bases. The CDR3 is 16 residues long. V lost 5 bases and J lost 6; bases outside the gene matches: 12. Germline V lookup: CDR1 MNHEY, CDR2 SMNVEV (reference sequence). DNA for the CDR3: TGTGCCAGCAGTCGAATGACAGGGTACGGGTATGAAAAACTGTTTTTT. Translating it yields CASSRMTGYGYEKLFF. Complete variable domain (other parts from reference TRBV27 and TRBJ1-4): EAQVTQNPRYLITVTGKKLTVTCSQNMNHEYMSWYRQDPGLGLRQIYYSMNVEVTDKGDVPEGYKVSRKEKRNFPLILESPSPNQTSLYFCASSRMTGYGYEKLFFGSGTQLSVL.

The CDR3 bases are TGTGCCAGCAGGGGGACTAGCGTGGACACCGGGGAGCTGTTTTTT. Protein sequence: CASRGTSVDTGELFF. The chain has TRBV2 and TRBJ2-2; 10 nucleotides align to TRBD2. Germline lookup yields CDR1 SNHLY and CDR2 FYNNEI. This CDR3 is 15 amino acids long. The junction had 4 bases not matched to a gene; V was cut back by 6 bases and J by 3 bases.

The chain couples TRBV19 to TRBJ1-2; no reliable D call. From germline, CDR1 is LNHDA and CDR2 SQIVND (reference sequence). Trimming shortened V by 3 bases and J by 5 bases, and 13 bases separated the two germline ends. The CDR3 runs 14 residues. The CDR3 bases are TGTGCCAGTAGTATCCGCCCGGCGGGGTATGGCTACACCTTC. It translates to CASSIRPAGYGYTF.

This clone has just one count. This rearrangement joins TRBV19 to TRBJ1-5, with D unclear. The germline CDR1 and CDR2 sequences are LNHDA and SQIVND (reference sequence). This CDR3 is built from 13 residues. Trimming took off 5 bases at V and 1 base at J, with 6 bases between the two ends. The CDR3: CASSDQSNQPQHF. The CDR3 region has the DNA TGTGCCAGTAGTGATCAGAGCAATCAGCCCCAGCATTTT.

The J gene is TRBJ1-2, the V gene TRBV30; D possibly corresponds to TRBD1 (5 bases). This CDR3 has 14 amino acids. CDR1 and CDR2 (germline): GTSNPN, SVGIG (reference sequence). Trimming took 4 bases from V and 2 from J, leaving 14 bases between them. In DNA form, the CDR3 reads TGTGCCTGGAATTTTAAGGGGTCAAACTATGGCTACACCTTC. Translation gives CAWNFKGSNYGYTF. Drawing the rest from reference TRBV30 and TRBJ1-2, the complete variable domain is SQTIHQWPATLVQPVGSPLSLECTVEGTSNPNLYWYRQAAGRGLQLLFYSVGIGQISSEVPQNLSASRPQDRQFILSSKKLLLSDSGFYLCAWNFKGSNYGYTFGSGTRLTVV.

J is TRBJ2-2 and V is TRBV11-3, with D possibly being TRBD2 (5 bases). This CDR3 contains 14 residues. V gave up 5 bases and J gave up 6 bases, with 13 bases separating them. Per germline, CDR1 SGHNT and CDR2 YENEEA. CDR3 sequence reads: CASSPRTGAGELFF. In nucleotides, the CDR3 is TGTGCCAGCAGCCCCCGGACTGGGGCCGGGGAGCTGTTTTTT.

V is TRBV6-5 and J is TRBJ1-3, with TRBD1 matching over 8 bases. CDR3 size: 13 residues. CDR1 is MNHEY and CDR2 is SVGAGI in the germline V gene. V was pared by 11 bases and J by 4 bases, with 7 bases of the junction left unmatched. For the CDR3, the DNA is TGTGCCGTTAGGAGGACAGGGGGAAACACCATATATTTT. It translates to CAVRRTGGNTIYF.

This sequence joins TRBV7-8 and TRBJ1-3, with D unresolved. The CDR3 covers 16 residues. The germline gives CDR1 SGHVS, CDR2 FQNEAQ. The V end was cut by 3 bases, the J end by 0 bases, with 12 bases between. The CDR3 here is CASSFGRHLSGNTIYF. The CDR3 nucleotides are TGTGCCAGCAGCTTCGGCAGACACCTCTCTGGAAACACCATATATTTT.

This chain connects TRBV15 to TRBJ2-7, with 9 bases lining up with TRBD1. The CDR3 contains 15 residues. The ends lost 2 bases at V and 6 bases at J; junction bases unmatched: 8. CDR1 LNHNV and CDR2 YYDKDF come from the germline V gene (reference sequence). The CDR3 DNA reads TGTGCCACCAGCAGAAAGGGGACAGGGAATAGCGAGCAGTACTTC. This gives the protein CATSRKGTGNSEQYF.

The chain joins TRBV24-1 to TRBJ2-3; 8 bases match TRBD1. This CDR3 has 15 amino acids. Germline CDR1 KGHDR, CDR2 SFDVKD. The V segment lost 5 bases and the J segment 1 base; nucleotides outside the gene matches: 4. The CDR3, as DNA: TGTGCCACCAGTGCCAGGGGGCAAGGCACAGATACGCAGTATTTT. Amino acid sequence: CATSARGQGTDTQYF.

This chain uses TRBV18 with TRBJ2-7, with a possible D match to TRBD2 (5 bases). The CDR3 is 15 residues long. Deletions cut 6 bases from V and 2 bases from J, with 17 bases between. Germline-derived CDR1 and CDR2 are KGHSH and LQKENI. The CDR3 sequence: CASSLGLIRAYEQYF. The DNA of the CDR3 is TGTGCCAGCTCCCTCGGACTGATACGCGCCTACGAGCAGTACTTC. The full variable domain, rest sourced from reference TRBV18 and TRBJ2-7, is NAGVMQNPRHLVRRRGQEARLRCSPMKGHSHVYWYRQLPEEGLKFMVYLQKENIIDESGMPKERFSAEFPKEGPSILRIQQVVRGDSAAYFCASSLGLIRAYEQYFGPGTRLTVT.

This clone was counted only a few times. V and J are TRBV7-2 and TRBJ2-1; a weak D match, TRBD1 (6 bases). The CDR3 is made up of 16 amino acids. Trimming shortened V by 3 bases and J by 9 bases, and 21 bases separated the two germline ends. The germline gives CDR1 SGHTA, CDR2 FQGNSA. The CDR3 DNA sequence: TGTGCCAGCAGCTTTGGGCATTCAGGGGTGAGGGGTGAGCAGTTCTTC. Its translation is CASSFGHSGVRGEQFF. Combining the CDR3 with reference TRBV7-2 and TRBJ2-1 gives the whole variable domain GAGVSQSPSNKVTEKGKDVELRCDPISGHTALYWYRQSLGQGLEFLIYFQGNSAPDKSGLPSDRFSAERTGGSVSTLTIQRTQQEDSAVYLCASSFGHSGVRGEQFFGPGTRLTVL.

This chain links TRBV9 with TRBJ1-1; perhaps TRBD1 as D (5 bases). The germline gives CDR1 SGDLS, CDR2 YYNGEE. The CDR3 contains 14 residues. Trimming removed 4 bases at V and 2 bases at J, with 12 bases between. CDR3: CASSPWTLNTEAFF. The CDR3 DNA follows: TGTGCCAGCAGCCCGTGGACACTAAACACTGAAGCTTTCTTT.

This clone came up a few times. This chain connects TRBV5-1 to TRBJ2-7, with 9 bases lining up with TRBD1. The CDR3 totals 15 residues. Germline loops: CDR1 SGHRS, CDR2 YFSETQ. The V segment lost 2 bases and the J segment 5 bases; nucleotides outside the gene matches: 8. The CDR3 here is CASSFGDREGNEQYF. The CDR3 region has the DNA TGCGCCAGCAGCTTCGGGGACAGGGAGGGGAACGAGCAGTACTTC.

The chain employs TRBV5-6 and TRBJ2-5, with a weak D call TRBD1 (5 bases). Trimming took off 0 bases at V and 5 bases at J, with 11 bases between the two ends. Germline values: CDR1 SGHDT, CDR2 YYEEEE. This CDR3 has 14 residues. Here the CDR3 reads CASSLAQGRETQYF. The CDR3 DNA is TGTGCCAGCAGCTTGGCCCAGGGCCGGGAGACCCAGTACTTC.

The chain combines TRBV6-6 with TRBJ1-4; tentatively, D is TRBD1 (6 bases). Trimming shortened V by 6 bases and J by 2 bases, and 10 bases separated the two germline ends. The CDR3 loop spans 14 amino acids. The V gene's germline CDR1 is MNHNY and CDR2 SVGAGI (reference sequence). The CDR3 here is CASRLTGTNEKLFF. The CDR3 coding sequence is TGTGCCAGCAGATTGACAGGCACTAATGAAAAACTGTTTTTT.

The J gene is TRBJ1-3, the V gene TRBV9; D call uncertain. Trimming took 0 bases from V and 4 from J, leaving 11 bases between them. Per the germline V gene, CDR1 is SGDLS and CDR2 is YYNGEE. The CDR3 contains 15 residues. CDR3 nucleotide sequence: TGTGCCAGCAGCGTAGATCTGGGCGCCGGAAACACCATATATTTT. Encoded protein: CASSVDLGAGNTIYF.

The chain combines TRBV12-5 with TRBJ1-5, with 7 positions matching TRBD1. The V gene end was trimmed by 0 bases and the J gene end by 0 bases; junction bases not matched to a gene: 14. The CDR3 is 20 amino acids. CDR1 is LGHNT and CDR2 is FRNRAP in the germline V gene. The CDR3 DNA sequence: TGTGCTAGTGGTTTGGTACTTTGGGGGACAGAGACTTTTAGCAATCAGCCCCAGCATTTT. As protein: CASGLVLWGTETFSNQPQHF.

This rearrangement joins TRBV18 to TRBJ1-2; no reliable D call. Germline values: CDR1 KGHSH, CDR2 LQKENI. This CDR3 spans 15 amino acids. V was trimmed by 3 bases and J by 5 bases, leaving 16 bases between them. In nucleotides, the CDR3 is TGTGCCAGCTCACCCGACTCGCTCAGAGAGTATGGCTACACCTTC. Its translation: CASSPDSLREYGYTF.

This chain connects TRBV10-3 to TRBJ1-2; 9 bases agree with TRBD1. Germline CDR1 and CDR2: ENHRY and SYGVKD. The V segment lost 8 bases and the J segment 4 bases; nucleotides outside the gene matches: 14. The CDR3 has 16 amino acids. CDR3 nucleotides: TGTGCCATCGCCGGGACAGGGAATAATAACTCCTATGGCTACACCTTC. Residues: CAIAGTGNNNSYGYTF.

V and J are TRBV6-1 and TRBJ2-7, with TRBD1 identical over 8 bases. J gave up 3 bases and V 1 base, and 5 bases lay outside the gene matches. The V gene's germline CDR1 is MNHNS and CDR2 SASEGT. The CDR3 loop spans 15 amino acids. Here the CDR3 DNA reads TGTGCCAGCAGTGAAGGGGCAGGGGGCAACTACGAGCAGTACTTC. The encoded protein is CASSEGAGGNYEQYF.

The J gene is TRBJ1-2, the V gene TRBV2; 11 bases fit TRBD1. Per the germline V gene, CDR1 is SNHLY and CDR2 is FYNNEI. Germline trimming cut 6 bases from V and 7 bases from J; bases unmatched to any gene: 7. The CDR3 sequence is 14 residues long. CDR3 DNA sequence: TGTGCCAGCAGAAACGGACAGGGGGCGGGTGGCTACACCTTC. It specifies CASRNGQGAGGYTF.

The chain has TRBV20-1 and TRBJ1-2, with D perhaps TRBD1 (5 bases). The CDR3 extends over 15 amino acids. Germline V gene sequence: CDR1 DFQATT, CDR2 SNEGSKA (reference sequence). V lost 3 bases and J lost 6, with 20 bases in between. The CDR3 coding sequence is TGCAGTGCTAGTTTGTCCAGGGATCGAGGTGATGGCTACACCTTC. Protein product: CSASLSRDRGDGYTF.

The chain carries TRBV30 and TRBJ1-2; D is unresolved. The CDR3 runs 11 residues. Germline V gene data show CDR1 as GTSNPN and CDR2 as SVGIG (reference sequence). Trimming took 2 bases from V and 10 from J, leaving 11 bases between them. The CDR3 DNA reads as TGTGCCTGGAGTATAGGACTCCACTACACCTTC. This encodes CAWSIGLHYTF.

The chain is built from TRBV6-5 and TRBJ1-6; D call uncertain. CDR3 size: 13 residues. Germline assignment: CDR1 MNHEY and CDR2 SVGAGI. Trimming removed 8 bases at V and 5 bases at J, with 10 bases between. The CDR3 region is CASVGTDNSPLHF. Here the CDR3 DNA reads TGTGCCAGCGTAGGAACAGATAATTCACCCCTCCACTTT.